Shown below are 2 T cell receptor beta chains from a single sample sequenced in a study of tumor and adjacent non-tumor tissue in lung cancer. Three rounds of nested PCR, following a modified ARM-PCR protocol, produced the TCRbeta library. MiXCR, applied by TCRdb to the multiplex PCR reads, yields one record per CDR3 protein. The data contain around 80,000 distinct CDR3 sequences, more than 80% of them singletons. RNA was extracted from bulk tissue without any cell sorting. More than 3 cm separated this lung sample from the edge of the tumor. The specimen sequenced was distant non-tumor lung tissue. Every receptor here comes from a man between 60 and 75 years old with non-small cell lung cancer.

The chain combines TRBV5-1 with TRBJ2-3, with TRBD1 matching over 9 bases. Germline assignment: CDR1 SGHRS and CDR2 YFSETQ. The CDR3 runs 16 residues. The CDR3 loop is CANSRGTGLSGRTQYF. DNA of the CDR3: TGCGCAAACAGCAGGGGGACAGGGTTGTCGGGACGTACGCAGTATTTT.

Notes on this clonotype: The junction departs from the called germline gene at one end, perhaps through a read error. V and J are TRBV20-1 and TRBJ1-5; D unresolved. Germline CDR1 and CDR2: DFQATT and SNEGSKA (reference sequence). This CDR3 spans 13 amino acids. The CDR3 is CSARGSGNHPQHF. The DNA for the CDR3 is TGCAGTGCCCGTGGAAGTGGCAATCATCCCCAACATTTT.